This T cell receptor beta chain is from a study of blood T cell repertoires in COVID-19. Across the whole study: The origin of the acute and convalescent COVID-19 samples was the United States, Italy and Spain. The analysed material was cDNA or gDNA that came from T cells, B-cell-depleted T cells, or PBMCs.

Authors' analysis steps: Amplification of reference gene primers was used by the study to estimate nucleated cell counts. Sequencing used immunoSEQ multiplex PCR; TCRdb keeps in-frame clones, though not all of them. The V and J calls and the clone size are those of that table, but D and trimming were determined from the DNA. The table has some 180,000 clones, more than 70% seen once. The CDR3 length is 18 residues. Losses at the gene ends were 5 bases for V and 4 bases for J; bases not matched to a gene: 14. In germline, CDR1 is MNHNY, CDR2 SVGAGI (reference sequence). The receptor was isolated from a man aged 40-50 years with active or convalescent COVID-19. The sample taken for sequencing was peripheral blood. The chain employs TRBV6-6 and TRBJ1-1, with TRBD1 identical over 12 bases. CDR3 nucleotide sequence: TGTGCCAGCAGTCGCCGTTCCGGGACAGGGGGCGTCGGCACTGAAGCTTTCTTT. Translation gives CASSRRSGTGGVGTEAFF.